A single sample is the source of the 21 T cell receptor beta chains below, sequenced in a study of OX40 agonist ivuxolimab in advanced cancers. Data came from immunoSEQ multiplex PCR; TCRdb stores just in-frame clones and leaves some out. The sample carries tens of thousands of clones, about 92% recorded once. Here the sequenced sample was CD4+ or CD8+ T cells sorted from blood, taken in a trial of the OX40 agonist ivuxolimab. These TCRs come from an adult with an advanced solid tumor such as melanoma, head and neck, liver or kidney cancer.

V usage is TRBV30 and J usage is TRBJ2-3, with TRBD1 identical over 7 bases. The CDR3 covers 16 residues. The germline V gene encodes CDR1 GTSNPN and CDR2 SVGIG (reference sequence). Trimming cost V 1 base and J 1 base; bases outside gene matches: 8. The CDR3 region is CAWSEARDSGTDTQYF. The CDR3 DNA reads TGTGCCTGGAGTGAAGCTAGGGACAGCGGCACAGATACGCAGTATTTT.

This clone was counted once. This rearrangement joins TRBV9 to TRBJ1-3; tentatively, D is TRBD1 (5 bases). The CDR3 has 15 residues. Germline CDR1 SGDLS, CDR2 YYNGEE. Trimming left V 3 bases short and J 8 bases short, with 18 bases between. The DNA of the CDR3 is TGTGCCAGCAGCGCAACCTCCGGGACTTCAGACACCATATATTTT. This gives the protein CASSATSGTSDTIYF.

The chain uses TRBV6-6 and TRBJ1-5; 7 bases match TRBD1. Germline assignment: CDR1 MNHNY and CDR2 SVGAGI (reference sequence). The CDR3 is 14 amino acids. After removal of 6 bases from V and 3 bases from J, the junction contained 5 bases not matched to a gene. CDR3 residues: CASRGQVYNQPQHF. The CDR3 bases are TGTGCCAGCAGAGGACAGGTCTACAATCAGCCCCAGCATTTT.

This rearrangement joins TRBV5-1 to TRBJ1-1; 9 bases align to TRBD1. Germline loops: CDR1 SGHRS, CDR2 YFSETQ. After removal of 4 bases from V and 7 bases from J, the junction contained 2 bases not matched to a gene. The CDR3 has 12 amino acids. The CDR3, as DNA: TGCGCCAGCAGCGAGACAGGGGGTGAAGCTTTCTTT. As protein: CASSETGGEAFF.

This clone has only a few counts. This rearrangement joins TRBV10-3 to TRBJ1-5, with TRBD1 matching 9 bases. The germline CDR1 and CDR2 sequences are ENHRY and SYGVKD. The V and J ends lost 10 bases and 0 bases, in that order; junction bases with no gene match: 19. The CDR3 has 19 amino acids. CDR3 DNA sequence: TGTGCCACCAGGGAACCCTGGACAGGGGTGGCGAATAGCAATCAGCCCCAGCATTTT. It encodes CATREPWTGVANSNQPQHF.

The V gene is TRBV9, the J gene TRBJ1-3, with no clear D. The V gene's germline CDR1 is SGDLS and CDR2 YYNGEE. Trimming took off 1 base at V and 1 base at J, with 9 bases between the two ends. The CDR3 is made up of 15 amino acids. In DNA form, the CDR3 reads TGTGCCAGCAGCGTAAGGGTTGATTCTGGAAACACCATATATTTT. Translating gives CASSVRVDSGNTIYF.

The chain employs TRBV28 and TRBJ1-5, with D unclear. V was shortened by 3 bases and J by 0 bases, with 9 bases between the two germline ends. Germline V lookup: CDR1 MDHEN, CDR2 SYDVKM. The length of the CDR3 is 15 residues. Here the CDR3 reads CASSFPEISNQPQHF. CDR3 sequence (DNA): TGTGCCAGCAGTTTTCCCGAGATTAGCAATCAGCCCCAGCATTTT.

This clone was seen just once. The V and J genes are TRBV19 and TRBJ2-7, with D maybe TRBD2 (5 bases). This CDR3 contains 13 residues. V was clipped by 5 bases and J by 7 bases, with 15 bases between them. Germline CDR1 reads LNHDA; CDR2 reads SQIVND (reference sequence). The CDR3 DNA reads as TGTGCCAGTAGTCCGGACGGGGTGGGAGAGCAGTACGTC. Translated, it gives CASSPDGVGEQYV.

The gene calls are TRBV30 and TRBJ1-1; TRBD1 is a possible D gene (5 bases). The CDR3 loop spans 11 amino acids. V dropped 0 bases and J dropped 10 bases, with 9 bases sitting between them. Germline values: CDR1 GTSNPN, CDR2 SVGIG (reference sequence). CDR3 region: CAWSVRGGAFF. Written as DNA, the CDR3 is TGTGCCTGGAGTGTACGGGGGGGAGCTTTCTTT.

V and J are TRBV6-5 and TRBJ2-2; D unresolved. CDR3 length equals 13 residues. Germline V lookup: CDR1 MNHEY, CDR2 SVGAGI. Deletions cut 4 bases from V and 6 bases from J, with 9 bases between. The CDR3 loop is CASSFRSAGELFF. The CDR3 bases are TGTGCCAGCAGTTTTCGGAGTGCCGGGGAGCTGTTTTTT.

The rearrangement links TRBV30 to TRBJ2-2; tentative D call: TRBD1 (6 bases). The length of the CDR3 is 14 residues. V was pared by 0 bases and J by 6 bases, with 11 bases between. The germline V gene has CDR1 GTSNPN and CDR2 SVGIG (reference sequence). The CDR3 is CAWSVVGGPGELFF. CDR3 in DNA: TGTGCCTGGAGTGTAGTTGGGGGCCCCGGGGAGCTGTTTTTT.

The CDR3 DNA reads TGTGCCAGCAGCCCAGGACTAGCGGGGGGAGGTCGTAATACGCAGTATTTT. Protein: CASSPGLAGGGRNTQYF. The V call is TRBV9, the J call TRBJ2-3; 14 bases fit TRBD2. From germline, CDR1 is SGDLS and CDR2 YYNGEE. CDR3 size: 17 residues. The J segment lost 7 bases and the V segment lost 4 bases, leaving 11 bases of the junction unmatched.

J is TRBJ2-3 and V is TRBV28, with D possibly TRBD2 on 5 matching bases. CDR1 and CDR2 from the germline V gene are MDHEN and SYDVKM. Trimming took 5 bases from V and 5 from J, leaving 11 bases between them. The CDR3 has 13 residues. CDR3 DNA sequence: TGTGCCAGCAGTCTTTGGACTGGAGATACGCAGTATTTT. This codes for CASSLWTGDTQYF.

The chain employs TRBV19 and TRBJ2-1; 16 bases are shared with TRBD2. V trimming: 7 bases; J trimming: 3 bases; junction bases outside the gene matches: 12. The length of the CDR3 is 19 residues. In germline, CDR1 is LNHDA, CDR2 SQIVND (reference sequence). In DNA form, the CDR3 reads TGTGCCAGTACCTCCCCGGGGACTAGCGGGGGGGACATCTACAATGAGCAGTTCTTC. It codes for CASTSPGTSGGDIYNEQFF.

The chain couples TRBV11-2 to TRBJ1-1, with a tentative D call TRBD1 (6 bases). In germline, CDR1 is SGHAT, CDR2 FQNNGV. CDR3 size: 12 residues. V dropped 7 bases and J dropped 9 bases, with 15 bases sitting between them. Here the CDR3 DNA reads TGTGCCAGCACCAATGACAGGTATCAAGCTTTCTTT. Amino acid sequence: CASTNDRYQAFF.

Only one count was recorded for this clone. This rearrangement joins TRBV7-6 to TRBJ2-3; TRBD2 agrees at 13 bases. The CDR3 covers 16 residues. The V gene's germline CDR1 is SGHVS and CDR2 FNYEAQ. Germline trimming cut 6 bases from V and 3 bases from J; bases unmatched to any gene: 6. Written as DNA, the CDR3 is TGTGCCAGCAGAAAACTAGCGGGGGGGTTGACAGATACGCAGTATTTT. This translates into CASRKLAGGLTDTQYF.

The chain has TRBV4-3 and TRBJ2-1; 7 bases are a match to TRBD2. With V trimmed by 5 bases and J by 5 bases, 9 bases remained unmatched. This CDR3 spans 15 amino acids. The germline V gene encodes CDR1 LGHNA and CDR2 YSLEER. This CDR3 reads CASSAGTTLNNEQFF. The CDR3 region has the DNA TGCGCCAGCAGCGCCGGGACTACCCTTAACAATGAGCAGTTCTTC.

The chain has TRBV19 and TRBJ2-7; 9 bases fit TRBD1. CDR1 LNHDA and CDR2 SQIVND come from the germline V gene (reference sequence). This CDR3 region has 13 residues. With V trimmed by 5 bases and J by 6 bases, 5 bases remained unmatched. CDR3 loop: CASSVDRGSEQYV. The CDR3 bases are TGTGCCAGTAGTGTGGACAGGGGTAGCGAGCAGTACGTC.

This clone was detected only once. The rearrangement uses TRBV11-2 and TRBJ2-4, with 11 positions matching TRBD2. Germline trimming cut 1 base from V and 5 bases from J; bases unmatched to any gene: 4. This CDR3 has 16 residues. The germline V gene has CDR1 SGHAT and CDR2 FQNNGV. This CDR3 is CASSLGTSGGENIQYF. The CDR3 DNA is TGTGCCAGCAGCTTAGGAACTAGCGGGGGCGAAAACATTCAGTACTTC.

The DNA for the CDR3 is TGTGCCAGCAGTATATACAGGGGAGGCACTGAAGCTTTCTTT. Translation: CASSIYRGGTEAFF. The V call is TRBV27, the J call TRBJ1-1; 7 bases are a match to TRBD1. Per germline, CDR1 MNHEY and CDR2 SMNVEV (reference sequence). This CDR3 is built from 14 residues. Trimming removed 5 bases from V and 4 bases from J; junction bases left unmatched: 7.

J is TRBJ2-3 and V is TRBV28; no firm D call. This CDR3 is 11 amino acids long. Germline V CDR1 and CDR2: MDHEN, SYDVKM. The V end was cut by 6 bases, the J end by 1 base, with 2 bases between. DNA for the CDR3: TGTGCCAGCAGGCGCACAGATACGCAGTATTTT. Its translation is CASRRTDTQYF.